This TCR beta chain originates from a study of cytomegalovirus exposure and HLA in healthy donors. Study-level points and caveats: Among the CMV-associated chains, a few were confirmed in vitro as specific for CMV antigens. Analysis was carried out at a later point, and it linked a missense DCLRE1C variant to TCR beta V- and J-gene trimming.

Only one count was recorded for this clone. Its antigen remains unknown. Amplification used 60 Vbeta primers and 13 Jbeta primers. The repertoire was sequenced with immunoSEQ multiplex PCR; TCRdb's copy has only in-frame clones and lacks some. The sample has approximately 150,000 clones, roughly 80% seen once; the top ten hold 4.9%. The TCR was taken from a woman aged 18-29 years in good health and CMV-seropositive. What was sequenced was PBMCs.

The CDR3 coding sequence is TGCAGCGTCCTACAGGGGGAGGATGAAAAACTGTTTTTT. It specifies CSVLQGEDEKLFF. The genes are TRBV29-1 and TRBJ1-4, with 8 bases aligning to TRBD1. The V and J ends lost 6 bases and 6 bases, in that order; junction bases with no gene match: 6. The V gene's germline CDR1 is SQVTM and CDR2 ANQGSEA. The CDR3 totals 13 residues. Variable domain in full (rest from reference TRBV29-1 and TRBJ1-4): SAVISQKPSRDICQRGTSLTIQCQVDSQVTMMFWYRQQPGQSLTLIATANQGSEATYESGFVIDKFPISRPNLTFSTLTVSNMSPEDSSIYLCSVLQGEDEKLFFGSGTQLSVL.